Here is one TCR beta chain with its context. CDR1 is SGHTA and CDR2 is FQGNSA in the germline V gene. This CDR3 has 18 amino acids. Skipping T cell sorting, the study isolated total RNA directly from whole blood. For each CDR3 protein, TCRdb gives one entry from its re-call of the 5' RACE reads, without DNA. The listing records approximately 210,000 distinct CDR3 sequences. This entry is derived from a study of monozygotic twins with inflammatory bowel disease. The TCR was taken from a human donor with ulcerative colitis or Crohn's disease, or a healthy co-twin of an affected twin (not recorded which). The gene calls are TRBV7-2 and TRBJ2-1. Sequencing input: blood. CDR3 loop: CASSLAPAGLPLSNEQFF.